The 22 T cell receptor beta chains below come from one sample, sequenced in a study of blood T cell repertoires in COVID-19. Assay used: immunoSEQ multiplex PCR; TCRdb lists only in-frame clones, some missing. The top ten clones hold 0.95% to 1.5% of a sample with roughly 140,000 clones, more than 75% of them seen once. Specimen: PBMCs or T cells enriched from blood (not recorded which). The receptors stem from a woman younger than 45 with acute COVID-19.

Note on this clone: The junction does not match germline at one end; this may be a read error. V gene TRBV10-3 combines with J gene TRBJ1-5; 8 positions match TRBD1. CDR1 is ENHRY and CDR2 is SYGVKD in the germline V gene. There are 15 residues in the CDR3. CDR3: CAIGDGQGNDQPQHF. The CDR3 DNA is TGTGCCATCGGTGACGGACAGGGCAACGATCAGCCCCAGCATTTT.

The rearrangement uses TRBV5-4 and TRBJ2-3, with 10 bases identical to TRBD2. J was trimmed by 6 bases and V by 4 bases; bases with no gene match: 8. In germline, CDR1 is SGHNT, CDR2 YYREEE (reference sequence). The CDR3 contains 15 residues. The CDR3 coding sequence is TGTGCCAGCAGCGACCCTAGCGGGAGCTTGGATACGCAGTATTTT. Its translation: CASSDPSGSLDTQYF.

This chain joins TRBV10-3 and TRBJ2-7; D call uncertain. The CDR3 spans 15 residues. Germline CDR1 and CDR2: ENHRY and SYGVKD. Between the trimmed V and J ends, which lost 3 bases and 4 bases, there was a span of 16 bases. CDR3 bases: TGTGCCATCAGTGACCCTCAACGAGGAACTTACGAGCAGTACTTC. Translating it yields CAISDPQRGTYEQYF.

The chain joins TRBV5-4 to TRBJ1-2; perhaps TRBD1 as D (6 bases). The length of the CDR3 is 13 residues. Germline CDR1 is SGHNT and CDR2 is YYREEE (reference sequence). Trimming removed 3 bases from V and 2 bases from J, with 8 bases in between. DNA of the CDR3: TGTGCCAGCAGCTCTAGGGGGAACTATGGCTACACCTTC. This gives the protein CASSSRGNYGYTF.

V gene TRBV6-2 or TRBV6-3 combines with J gene TRBJ2-1; D call uncertain. V was shortened by 6 bases and J by 4 bases, with 22 bases between the two germline ends. Germline CDR1 reads MNHEY; CDR2 reads SVGEGT. CDR3 length: 17 residues. CDR3 nucleotide sequence: TGTGCCAGCAGCCCTCTCACTTACGGAGAGGTGTACAATGAGCAGTTCTTC. This gives the protein CASSPLTYGEVYNEQFF.

This sequence joins TRBV5-1 and TRBJ1-1, with D unresolved. Looked up from germline, CDR1 is SGHRS and CDR2 is YFSETQ. Deletions cut 4 bases from V and 3 bases from J, with 16 bases between. CDR3 length equals 15 residues. CDR3 nucleotides: TGCGCCAGCAGCCAAGGGCGGGGTATTGACACTGAAGCTTTCTTT. It encodes CASSQGRGIDTEAFF.

This clone turned up a few times. The chain links TRBV7-2 to TRBJ2-7; possibly TRBD1 for D (6 bases). In germline, CDR1 is SGHTA, CDR2 FQGNSA. This CDR3 has 14 residues. With 5 bases removed from V and 4 bases from J, the gap between germline ends came to 15 bases. The CDR3 is CASSPLGASYEQYF. Written as DNA, the CDR3 is TGTGCCAGCAGCCCCTTGGGGGCCTCTTACGAGCAGTACTTC.

The J gene is TRBJ1-2, the V gene TRBV12-3 or TRBV12-4; unclear D gene. CDR3 length: 12 amino acids. V was trimmed by 1 base and J by 8 bases, leaving 8 bases between them. CDR3 DNA sequence: TGTGCCAGCAGTTTAGACCCCCGGGGCTACACCTTC. Protein sequence: CASSLDPRGYTF.

The chain links TRBV28 to TRBJ2-7; 7 nucleotides agree with TRBD1. V gave up 3 bases and J gave up 2 bases; unmatched junction bases: 4. The CDR3 spans 14 residues. Looked up from germline, CDR1 is MDHEN and CDR2 is SYDVKM. CDR3 sequence (DNA): TGTGCCAGCAGTTTCGCCCAGGGGGCCTACGAGCAGTACTTC. It translates to CASSFAQGAYEQYF.

V and J are TRBV2 and TRBJ1-6, with D hard to call. V dropped 10 bases and J dropped 10 bases, with 17 bases sitting between them. In germline, CDR1 is SNHLY, CDR2 FYNNEI. There are 13 residues in the CDR3. The CDR3 nucleotides are TGTGCCACCACGAGGGAGGTCCGATCACCCCTCCACTTT. It translates to CATTREVRSPLHF.

This clone appeared a single time. The chain uses TRBV10-3 and TRBJ1-5; 8 bases line up with TRBD1. Trimming cost V 2 bases and J 7 bases; bases outside gene matches: 10. The CDR3 extends over 16 amino acids. From germline, CDR1 is ENHRY and CDR2 SYGVKD. The CDR3 spells CAISETRTGNHQPQHF. In DNA form, the CDR3 reads TGTGCCATCAGTGAGACGAGGACAGGGAATCACCAGCCCCAGCATTTT.

This sequence joins TRBV27 and TRBJ1-1; no firm D call. Looked up from germline, CDR1 is MNHEY and CDR2 is SMNVEV (reference sequence). The CDR3 extends over 15 amino acids. The V and J ends lost 3 bases and 2 bases respectively, with 13 bases between them. The CDR3 DNA reads TGTGCCAGCAGTTTGAGGGCAGTAGGTAACACTGAAGCTTTCTTT. Its translation: CASSLRAVGNTEAFF.

The CDR3 DNA sequence: TGTGCCAGCAGCGCAGGGGTTAATGAAAAACTGTTTTTT. Protein: CASSAGVNEKLFF. This sequence joins TRBV9 and TRBJ1-4; D possibly corresponds to TRBD1 (6 bases). Trimming left V 3 bases short and J 4 bases short, with 7 bases between. CDR3 length: 13 residues. Per germline, CDR1 SGDLS and CDR2 YYNGEE.

The genes are TRBV28 and TRBJ2-7; possible D gene TRBD2, 7 bases. Germline V lookup: CDR1 MDHEN, CDR2 SYDVKM. CDR3 length: 16 residues. V was cut by 5 bases and J by 1 base, with 18 bases left in between. CDR3 nucleotide sequence: TGTGCCAGCAGTCTCGGGGGCAGGGGAGGGTCCTACGAGCAGTACTTC. It is translated as CASSLGGRGGSYEQYF.

The chain has TRBV6-5 and TRBJ2-2; 7 nucleotides line up with TRBD2. V shed 4 bases, J shed 4 bases, and the junction held 3 bases outside the gene matches. The CDR3 is 14 residues long. Germline CDR1 and CDR2: MNHEY and SVGAGI. CDR3 sequence (DNA): TGTGCCAGCAGTTGGGAGGGGATCACCGGGGAGCTGTTTTTT. It specifies CASSWEGITGELFF.

The chain is built from TRBV11-2 and TRBJ1-1; no definite D call. Germline lookup yields CDR1 SGHAT and CDR2 FQNNGV. V lost 4 bases, J lost 5 bases, and 11 bases lay in between. This CDR3 is built from 13 residues. In DNA, the CDR3 is TGTGCCAGCAGCTGGACTCCTGGGACTGAAGCTTTCTTT. It translates to CASSWTPGTEAFF.

The CDR3 spells CASRYPGVSTEAFF. For the CDR3, the DNA is TGTGCCAGCAGGTACCCAGGGGTGAGCACTGAAGCTTTCTTT. The chain recombines TRBV6-2 or TRBV6-3 with TRBJ1-1; possible D gene TRBD1, 6 bases. V lost 6 bases, J lost 4 bases, and 15 bases lay in between. The CDR3 length is 14 residues. The germline V gene encodes CDR1 MNHEY and CDR2 SVGEGT.

The chain combines TRBV6-2 or TRBV6-3 with TRBJ2-1; possible D gene TRBD2, 6 bases. Per germline, CDR1 MNHEY and CDR2 SVGEGT. Trimming took 1 base from V and 0 from J, leaving 13 bases between them. The length of the CDR3 is 17 residues. The CDR3 is CASSYWDLASSYNEQFF. The CDR3 DNA sequence: TGTGCCAGCAGTTACTGGGACTTGGCGAGCTCCTACAATGAGCAGTTCTTC.

The CDR3 sequence: CASSSTSGRAGNTGELFF. In DNA, the CDR3 is TGTGCCAGCAGCTCGACTAGCGGGAGGGCCGGGAACACCGGGGAGCTGTTTTTT. This chain links TRBV7-2 with TRBJ2-2, with TRBD2 matching 14 bases. The CDR3 length is 18 residues. J was trimmed by 1 base and V by 4 bases; bases with no gene match: 5. Germline CDR1 is SGHTA and CDR2 is FQGNSA.

This chain connects TRBV2 to TRBJ2-7, with 9 bases identical to TRBD1. The CDR3 spans 16 residues. The germline V gene encodes CDR1 SNHLY and CDR2 FYNNEI. V gave up 6 bases and J gave up 5 bases; unmatched junction bases: 14. The CDR3 DNA sequence: TGTGCCAGCAGCGACATACCGGGACAGGGATCCCACGAGCAGTACTTC. It is translated as CASSDIPGQGSHEQYF. Using reference TRBV2 and TRBJ2-7 for the parts outside the CDR3, the full variable domain is EPEVTQTPSHQVTQMGQEVILRCVPISNHLYFYWYRQILGQKVEFLVSFYNNEISEKSEIFDDQFSVERPDGSNFTLKIRSTKLEDSAMYFCASSDIPGQGSHEQYFGPGTRLTVT.

This chain joins TRBV24-1 and TRBJ2-4; D remains ambiguous. Germline V lookup: CDR1 KGHDR, CDR2 SFDVKD. This CDR3 region has 15 residues. V dropped 2 bases and J dropped 1 base, with 8 bases sitting between them. CDR3 amino acids: CATSDSRMAKNIQYF. CDR3 DNA: TGTGCCACCAGTGATTCCAGGATGGCCAAAAACATTCAGTACTTC.

The gene calls are TRBV11-2 and TRBJ1-2, with D hard to call. CDR1 and CDR2 from the germline V gene are SGHAT and FQNNGV. This CDR3 is built from 16 residues. Trimming left V 1 base short and J 4 bases short, with 16 bases between. The CDR3 reads CASSLVRPDGGYGYTF. In nucleotides, the CDR3 is TGTGCCAGCAGCTTAGTCCGCCCGGACGGAGGCTATGGCTACACCTTC.